Listed below are T cell receptor beta chains from one sample, sequenced in a study of beta chain features in type 1 diabetes. The assay was immunoSEQ multiplex PCR, and TCRdb's table has in-frame clones only and misses some. The sample comprises 240,000 or so clones, around a quarter of which are singletons, and roughly 4% rests with the top ten. The sample was central memory CD4+ T cells from blood. The source of these receptors is a man aged 25-45 years in good health. The CDR3 runs from the conserved cysteine through the conserved F or W. The D gene is left open where the match is weak. A clone size is listed for some rows: how often the clone was seen (once, few, many), or a class if it is expanded.

d_gene: -
j_gene: TRBJ2-5
v_gene: TRBV28
len: 11
abundance: few
CDR3nt: TGTGCCAGCAGTTTGGGAGAGACCCAGTACTTC
CDR3aa: CASSLGETQYF

d_gene: TRBD1
j_gene: TRBJ2-7
v_gene: TRBV25-1
len: 15
abundance: few
CDR3nt: TGTGCCACCGCGGGAGAGGACAGGGGGCGCGGGGAGCAGTACTTC
CDR3aa: CATAGEDRGRGEQYF

d_gene: TRBD2
j_gene: TRBJ2-7
v_gene: TRBV18
len: 15
abundance: -
CDR3nt: TGTGCCAGCTCACCACCTAGCGGGAGGGGTGGCGAGCAGTACTTC
CDR3aa: CASSPPSGRGGEQYF

d_gene: TRBD1
j_gene: TRBJ2-7
v_gene: TRBV7-6
len: 12
abundance: few
CDR3nt: TGTGCCAGCAGCTCGACAGGGATGGGGCAGTACTTC
CDR3aa: CASSSTGMGQYF

d_gene: TRBD1
j_gene: TRBJ1-2
v_gene: TRBV15
len: 13
abundance: -
CDR3nt: TGTGCCACCAGCGAGACAGGGGGCTATGGCTACACCTTC
CDR3aa: CATSETGGYGYTF

d_gene: TRBD1
j_gene: TRBJ2-3
v_gene: TRBV28
len: 16
abundance: few
CDR3nt: TGTGCCAGCAGTTATTTCCGGACAGGGGATGGAGATACGCAGTATTTT
CDR3aa: CASSYFRTGDGDTQYF

d_gene: TRBD1
j_gene: TRBJ1-3
v_gene: TRBV7-2
len: 14
abundance: -
CDR3nt: TGTGCCAGCAGTAGGACAGGGACCGGAAACACCATATATTTT
CDR3aa: CASSRTGTGNTIYF

d_gene: -
j_gene: TRBJ1-1
v_gene: TRBV29-1
len: 12
abundance: few
CDR3nt: TGCAGCGTTGTAAAAGGCCACACTGAAGCTTTCTTT
CDR3aa: CSVVKGHTEAFF

d_gene: -
j_gene: TRBJ2-7
v_gene: TRBV6-6
len: 12
abundance: -
CDR3nt: TGTGCCAGCAGTTACACTGACTACGAACAGTACTTC
CDR3aa: CASSYTDYEQYF

d_gene: TRBD2
j_gene: TRBJ2-1
v_gene: TRBV12-5
len: 15
abundance: few
CDR3nt: TGTGCTAGTGGTTCGGGAGCGGGAGGGCTCTATGAGCAGTTCTTC
CDR3aa: CASGSGAGGLYEQFF

d_gene: -
j_gene: TRBJ2-7
v_gene: TRBV29-1
len: 12
abundance: many
CDR3nt: TGCAGCGTTGAAGATGACAGCTACGAGCAGTACTTC
CDR3aa: CSVEDDSYEQYF

d_gene: -
j_gene: TRBJ2-3
v_gene: TRBV7-2
len: 14
abundance: -
CDR3nt: TGTGCCAGCAGAAGGGGGGAAATCACAGATACGCAGTATTTT
CDR3aa: CASRRGEITDTQYF

d_gene: -
j_gene: TRBJ1-1
v_gene: TRBV29-1
len: 13
abundance: -
CDR3nt: TGCAGCGTTGCTTACGCGGCGCCGAGTGGTGCTTTCTTT
CDR3aa: CSVAYAAPSGAFF

d_gene: TRBD2
j_gene: TRBJ2-2
v_gene: TRBV15
len: 18
abundance: -
CDR3nt: TGTGCCACCAGACCCCCAGGACTAGCGGGAGGGAGTGCCGGGGAGCTGTTTTTT
CDR3aa: CATRPPGLAGGSAGELFF

d_gene: TRBD2
j_gene: TRBJ2-6
v_gene: TRBV14
len: 16
abundance: few
CDR3nt: TGTGCCAGCCGACTAGCAGGAGAGTCTGGGGCCAACGTCCTGACTTTC
CDR3aa: CASRLAGESGANVLTF

d_gene: -
j_gene: TRBJ1-5
v_gene: TRBV30
len: 14
abundance: -
CDR3nt: TGTGCCTGGAGTAGGGCAGGGGCAAATCAGCCCCAGCATTTT
CDR3aa: CAWSRAGANQPQHF